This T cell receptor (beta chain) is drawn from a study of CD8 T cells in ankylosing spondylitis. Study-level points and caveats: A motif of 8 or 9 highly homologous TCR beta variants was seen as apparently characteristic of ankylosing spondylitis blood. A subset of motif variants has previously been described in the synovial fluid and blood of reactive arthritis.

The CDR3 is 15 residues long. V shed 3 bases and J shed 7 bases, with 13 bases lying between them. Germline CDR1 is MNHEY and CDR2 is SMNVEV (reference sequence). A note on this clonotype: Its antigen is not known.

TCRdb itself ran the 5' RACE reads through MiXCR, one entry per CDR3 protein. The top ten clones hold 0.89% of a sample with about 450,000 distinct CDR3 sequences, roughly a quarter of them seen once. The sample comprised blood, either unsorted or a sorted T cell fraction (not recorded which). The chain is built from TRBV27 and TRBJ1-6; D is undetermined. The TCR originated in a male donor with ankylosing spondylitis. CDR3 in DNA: TGTGCCAGCAGTTTGGTCCCGGGAGGGAATTCACCCCTCCACTTT. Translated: CASSLVPGGNSPLHF.